Shown below are 8 T cell receptor beta chains from a single sample sequenced in a study of blood T cell repertoires in COVID-19. TCRdb keeps only in-frame clones here, not all; method: immunoSEQ multiplex PCR. The sample lists about 190,000 clones, approximately 85% occurring once. The sequenced material came from peripheral blood. These TCRs come from a man older than 75 with COVID-19, enrolled during active disease.

This chain links TRBV6-2 or TRBV6-3 with TRBJ1-5; D might be TRBD1 (6 bases). This CDR3 is built from 15 residues. Trimming took off 4 bases at V and 0 bases at J, with 10 bases between the two ends. Germline V gives CDR1 MNHEY, CDR2 SVGEGT. DNA of the CDR3: TGTGCCAGCAGTTCATACAGGGATAGCAATCAGCCCCAGCATTTT. Protein: CASSSYRDSNQPQHF.

The rearrangement joins TRBV10-3 to TRBJ1-1; D possibly corresponds to TRBD1 (6 bases). Looked up from germline, CDR1 is ENHRY and CDR2 is SYGVKD. Trimming took 2 bases from V and 5 from J, leaving 15 bases between them. This CDR3 is 15 amino acids long. CDR3 DNA: TGTGCCATCAGTGAGAGCTTTACAGGGCGGACTGAAGCTTTCTTT. Amino acids: CAISESFTGRTEAFF.

CDR3 sequence reads: CASSQEPGETQYF. The CDR3 nucleotides are TGCGCCAGCAGCCAAGAACCGGGGGAGACCCAGTACTTC. The chain joins TRBV4-3 to TRBJ2-5; perhaps TRBD2 as D (5 bases). CDR3 length: 13 amino acids. Trimming took 0 bases from V and 5 from J, leaving 7 bases between them. Germline CDR1 LGHNA, CDR2 YSLEER.

Written as DNA, the CDR3 is TGTGCCAGCAGCCAAGTTGGGGGGGTTGATGAGCAGTTCTTC. This sequence encodes CASSQVGGVDEQFF. The chain links TRBV3-1 (or the pseudogene TRBV3-2) to TRBJ2-1, with 7 nucleotides matching TRBD2. The CDR3 spans 14 residues. V lost 1 base to trimming and J lost 8 bases; unmatched junction nucleotides: 5. CDR1 is LGHDT, CDR2 YNNKEL, per germline (reference sequence).

The genes are TRBV19 and TRBJ2-3; D is undetermined. V was trimmed by 6 bases and J by 0 bases, leaving 7 bases between them. CDR3 length: 13 residues. Germline V gives CDR1 LNHDA, CDR2 SQIVND (reference sequence). The CDR3 DNA is TGTGCCAGTAGCGACACTAGCACAGATACGCAGTATTTT. Translation gives CASSDTSTDTQYF.

The chain recombines TRBV5-1 with TRBJ1-2; D might be TRBD1 (6 bases). This CDR3 comprises 13 residues. The V end was cut by 5 bases, the J end by 7 bases, with 15 bases between. Germline CDR1 SGHRS, CDR2 YFSETQ. CDR3 region: CASRSGDGFGYTF. In nucleotides, the CDR3 is TGCGCCAGCAGGTCAGGGGATGGGTTTGGCTACACCTTC.

This clone occurred once. V gene TRBV10-2 combines with J gene TRBJ1-1; TRBD1 matches at 8 bases. From germline, CDR1 is WSHSY and CDR2 SAAADI. CDR3 length: 14 amino acids. Trimming at V came to 6 bases and at J to 1 base, leaving 4 bases not matched to a gene. CDR3 loop: CASRPGGSNTEAFF. In nucleotides, the CDR3 is TGCGCCAGCAGACCAGGGGGCTCGAACACTGAAGCTTTCTTT.

J is TRBJ1-5 and V is TRBV4-2; 8 bases fit TRBD1. Per the germline V gene, CDR1 is LGHNA and CDR2 is YNFKEQ. V trimming: 3 bases; J trimming: 1 base; junction bases outside the gene matches: 2. The CDR3 contains 15 residues. The CDR3 bases are TGTGCCAGCAGCCAGCGGACAGGGAGCAATCAGCCCCAGCATTTT. Amino acids: CASSQRTGSNQPQHF.